Following are 24 T cell receptor beta chains from one sample sequenced in a study of CD8 T cells in Susac syndrome. Random hexamers primed reverse transcription of about 0.45 to 1 ug RNA. TCRdb processed the immunoSEQ multiplex PCR reads anew with MiXCR; each CDR3 protein has one entry. The data contain 110,000 or so distinct CDR3 sequences, 85% to 95% of them singletons. Source material: CD4+ T cells from PBMCs. The source of these receptors is a human donor with multiple sclerosis.

V and J are TRBV30 and TRBJ1-4; D gene unclear. CDR3 length: 16 amino acids. V gave up 2 bases and J gave up 8 bases, with 21 bases separating them. Germline CDR1 GTSNPN, CDR2 SVGIG (reference sequence). CDR3 DNA: TGTGCCTGGAGTCCCCAGGTGGCGGGCTCCCAAGAAAAACTGTTTTTT. Its translation is CAWSPQVAGSQEKLFF.

This clonotype was recorded only once. This chain connects TRBV3-1 to TRBJ2-7, with D unclear. This CDR3 is built from 14 residues. From germline, CDR1 is LGHDT and CDR2 YNNKEL (reference sequence). V was trimmed by 0 bases and J by 2 bases, leaving 8 bases between them. The CDR3 nucleotides read TGTGCCAGCAGCCAAGAGTCAGGACCCTACGAGCAGTACTTC. As protein: CASSQESGPYEQYF.

This sequence joins TRBV12-3 or TRBV12-4 and TRBJ1-4, with a possible D match to TRBD1 (5 bases). The CDR3 is 13 residues long. V lost 3 bases, J lost 6 bases, and 8 bases lay in between. As DNA, the CDR3 is TGTGCCAGCAGTTTTGGGACGGATGAAAAACTGTTTTTT. This sequence encodes CASSFGTDEKLFF.

In this sample, this clonotype turned up once. The rearrangement links TRBV28 to TRBJ1-2; D ambiguous. Trimming pared 3 bases from V and 7 bases from J, leaving 9 bases between. The length of the CDR3 is 12 residues. Germline lookup yields CDR1 MDHEN and CDR2 SYDVKM. The CDR3 spells CASSLARPGYTF. CDR3 DNA sequence: TGTGCCAGCAGTTTGGCCCGACCTGGCTACACCTTC.

V and J are TRBV12-3 or TRBV12-4 and TRBJ2-6; no reliable D call. V was trimmed by 6 bases and J by 0 bases, leaving 6 bases between them. The CDR3 runs to 14 residues. CDR3 bases: TGTGCCAGCAGCCGGAACTCTGGGGCCAACGTCCTGACTTTC. Its protein product is CASSRNSGANVLTF.

J is TRBJ2-1 and V is TRBV7-9; D is possibly TRBD2 (6 bases). Germline CDR1 reads SEHNR; CDR2 reads FQNEAQ (reference sequence). This CDR3 is built from 10 residues. Deletions cut 6 bases from V and 9 bases from J, with 6 bases between. CDR3 sequence (DNA): TGTGCCAGCAGGGGGGGTGAGCAGTTCTTC. It yields the protein CASRGGEQFF.

The gene calls are TRBV6-6 and TRBJ2-3, with D possibly matching TRBD2 (6 bases). The CDR3 is 15 amino acids. Trimming took 3 bases from V and 4 from J, leaving 14 bases between them. Per the germline V gene, CDR1 is MNHNY and CDR2 is SVGAGI (reference sequence). CDR3 DNA: TGTGCCAGCAGTTATTACGGGGGTCGGGCAGATACGCAGTATTTT. Protein sequence: CASSYYGGRADTQYF.

The genes are TRBV4-1 and TRBJ1-2; perhaps TRBD1 as D (6 bases). The CDR3 is 13 residues long. Trimming cost V 0 bases and J 8 bases, with 10 bases left between them. The V gene's germline CDR1 is MGHRA and CDR2 YSYEKL. The CDR3 coding sequence is TGCGCCAGCAGCCAAGAGGGGACACCCGGCTACACCTTC. Translation gives CASSQEGTPGYTF.

The chain combines TRBV30 with TRBJ1-1, with D possibly matching TRBD1 (5 bases). The germline V gene has CDR1 GTSNPN and CDR2 SVGIG (reference sequence). This CDR3 is 14 amino acids long. V lost 3 bases, J lost 2 bases, and 13 bases lay in between. The DNA of the CDR3 is TGTGCCTGGAGCCTGGGGGAGTTAAACACTGAAGCTTTCTTT. Amino acid sequence: CAWSLGELNTEAFF.

The V gene is TRBV12-3 or TRBV12-4, the J gene TRBJ2-6; TRBD1 aligns across 9 bases. V shed 5 bases and J 6 bases; nucleotides not matched to a gene: 5. The length of the CDR3 is 15 residues. This chain's CDR3 is CASSRGQGTANVLTF. The CDR3 nucleotides read TGTGCCAGCAGTCGTGGACAGGGGACGGCCAACGTCCTGACTTTC.

J is TRBJ2-3 and V is TRBV2, with 7 bases aligning to TRBD2. Trimming cost V 6 bases and J 0 bases; bases outside gene matches: 6. CDR3 length: 15 residues. Germline V gives CDR1 SNHLY, CDR2 FYNNEI. The CDR3 coding sequence is TGTGCCAGCAGCCCAGCGGGGCAAAGCACAGATACGCAGTATTTT. Residues: CASSPAGQSTDTQYF.

The chain carries TRBV28 and TRBJ1-2, with 8 bases identical to TRBD1. J gave up 6 bases and V 6 bases, and 12 bases lay outside the gene matches. The CDR3 length is 15 residues. The germline CDR1 and CDR2 sequences are MDHEN and SYDVKM. The CDR3 sequence is CASSRTWTGYDGYTF. CDR3 DNA: TGTGCCAGCAGCCGAACTTGGACAGGGTACGATGGCTACACCTTC.

This chain connects TRBV6-5 to TRBJ2-7; TRBD2 aligns across 15 bases. The CDR3 extends over 15 amino acids. The trim removed 6 bases at V and 5 bases at J, leaving 5 bases unmatched. Germline V CDR1 and CDR2: MNHEY, SVGAGI. CDR3 protein: CASRWTSGGVNEQYF. CDR3 nucleotide sequence: TGTGCCAGCAGATGGACTAGCGGGGGGGTTAACGAGCAGTACTTC.

Only one count was recorded for this clonotype. This rearrangement joins TRBV9 to TRBJ2-3; 8 bases map to TRBD2. The CDR3 is 17 amino acids. The V gene end was trimmed by 0 bases and the J gene end by 1 base; junction bases not matched to a gene: 7. Germline CDR1 reads SGDLS; CDR2 reads YYNGEE. The CDR3 region has the DNA TGTGCCAGCAGCGTAGTCCCTCTACTAGCGGGCACAGATACGCAGTATTTT. This codes for CASSVVPLLAGTDTQYF. The complete variable domain, with remaining parts taken from reference TRBV9 and TRBJ2-3, reads DSGVTQTPKHLITATGQRVTLRCSPRSGDLSVYWYQQSLDQGLQFLIQYYNGEERAKGNILERFSAQQFPDLHSELNLSSLELGDSALYFCASSVVPLLAGTDTQYFGPGTRLTVL.

The chain combines TRBV6-1 with TRBJ1-2; D call uncertain. The CDR3 is 12 residues long. CDR1 and CDR2 from the germline V gene are MNHNS and SASEGT. V was pared by 11 bases and J by 8 bases, with 18 bases between. CDR3: CAVSFRLEGYTF. Written as DNA, the CDR3 is TGTGCCGTCTCGTTTAGACTTGAAGGCTACACCTTC.

V is TRBV6-2 or TRBV6-3 and J is TRBJ2-3; no clear D. Per the germline V gene, CDR1 is MNHEY and CDR2 is SVGEGT. The CDR3 has 11 amino acids. With 6 bases removed from V and 8 bases from J, the gap between germline ends came to 9 bases. CDR3 coding DNA: TGTGCCAGCAGACTACTCGGTACGCAGTATTTT. Amino acid sequence: CASRLLGTQYF.

This clonotype was counted a few times. V usage is TRBV7-2 and J usage is TRBJ1-2; D not resolved. V lost 2 bases and J lost 8, with 12 bases in between. Germline lookup yields CDR1 SGHTA and CDR2 FQGNSA. This CDR3 has 13 residues. Here the CDR3 DNA reads TGTGCCAGCAGCTTACTAACGGAGCGGGGCTACACCTTC. Encoded protein: CASSLLTERGYTF. The full variable domain, rest sourced from reference TRBV7-2 and TRBJ1-2, is GAGVSQSPSNKVTEKGKDVELRCDPISGHTALYWYRQSLGQGLEFLIYFQGNSAPDKSGLPSDRFSAERTGGSVSTLTIQRTQQEDSAVYLCASSLLTERGYTFGSGTRLTVV.

This clonotype was found a few times. One end of the junction fails to match germline, which may point to a read error. This chain uses TRBV5-1 with TRBJ1-5; D not certain. Germline values: CDR1 SGHRS, CDR2 YFSETQ. The CDR3 consists of 14 residues. CDR3 loop: CASSLDGSNQPQHF. For the CDR3, the DNA is TGTGCCAGCAGCTTGGACGGTAGCAATCAGCCCCAGCATTTT.

This chain uses TRBV27 with TRBJ1-4; D remains unclear. The V and J ends lost 6 bases and 6 bases respectively, with 17 bases between them. Germline values: CDR1 MNHEY, CDR2 SMNVEV (reference sequence). The CDR3 is 15 amino acids. CDR3 DNA sequence: TGTGCCAGCAGGCGTGTTGGGGTGTGGGATGAAAAACTGTTTTTT. It yields the protein CASRRVGVWDEKLFF. The entire variable domain, with the rest obtained from reference TRBV27 and TRBJ1-4, is as follows: EAQVTQNPRYLITVTGKKLTVTCSQNMNHEYMSWYRQDPGLGLRQIYYSMNVEVTDKGDVPEGYKVSRKEKRNFPLILESPSPNQTSLYFCASRRVGVWDEKLFFGSGTQLSVL.

This clonotype was found once. The V and J genes are TRBV7-3 and TRBJ1-2; tentatively, D is TRBD1 (5 bases). Trimming took 5 bases from V and 8 from J, leaving 18 bases between them. Germline lookup yields CDR1 SGHTA and CDR2 FQGTGA. The CDR3 is 14 residues long. CDR3 in DNA: TGTGCCAGCAGCCCCGGGGGTGTTTTGGGCGGCTACACCTTC. Translated, it gives CASSPGGVLGGYTF.

The J gene is TRBJ2-3, the V gene TRBV13; 7 bases map to TRBD2. This CDR3 spans 16 amino acids. Germline V lookup: CDR1 PRHDT, CDR2 FYEKMQ (reference sequence). V shed 1 base, J shed 2 bases, and the junction held 6 bases outside the gene matches. CDR3 in DNA: TGTGCCAGCAGCTTAGAGGGAGGGGCTAACACAGATACGCAGTATTTT. Translation: CASSLEGGANTDTQYF.

This sequence joins TRBV28 and TRBJ2-2; 7 bases are a match to TRBD2. V shed 5 bases, J shed 5 bases, and the junction held 11 bases outside the gene matches. Germline V CDR1 and CDR2: MDHEN, SYDVKM. The CDR3 runs 16 residues. The CDR3 DNA follows: TGTGCCAGCAGTAGACCGGGGCTCGGGAGGACCGGGGAGCTGTTTTTT. Translating it yields CASSRPGLGRTGELFF.

The gene calls are TRBV7-9 and TRBJ1-2; the D is unclear. The germline gives CDR1 SEHNR, CDR2 FQNEAQ (reference sequence). V was clipped by 6 bases and J by 2 bases, with 16 bases between them. The CDR3 covers 15 residues. The chain's CDR3 is CASSQGQNVNYGYTF. The CDR3 DNA reads TGTGCCAGCAGTCAAGGTCAGAATGTCAACTATGGCTACACCTTC.

The chain links TRBV4-3 to TRBJ2-7; possibly TRBD1 for D (6 bases). The CDR3 covers 17 residues. Germline-derived CDR1 and CDR2 are LGHNA and YSLEER. The germline V and J ends were trimmed by 8 bases and 4 bases, with 27 bases remaining between them. The CDR3 reads CASRIQRATGFVYEQYF. The CDR3 DNA sequence: TGCGCCAGCCGCATCCAGAGAGCTACAGGGTTCGTATACGAGCAGTACTTC.